The T cell receptor beta chain described here comes from a study of identical twins (dated by TCRdb to about 2016). For the study in its entirety: To test whether fetal clonotypes persist, the study used deep sequencing on TCR alpha and beta repertoires from monozygotic twins, unrelated adults of various ages, and cord blood. Replicate twin experiments were performed at different times using different library preparation protocols to rule out contamination. Paper-wide results and their limitations: In monozygotic twins, recombination models systematically underestimated out-of-frame TCR alpha sharing, but the models matched the sharing seen between unrelated individuals. Fewer insertions were carried by abundant cord blood beta clonotypes; a weaker similar trend was observed in young adult naive repertoires, while no such trend was observed in memory repertoires. Out-of-frame TCR alpha sequences shared between twins showed an excess of low generation-probability sequences compared with coincidental sharing between unrelated individuals. In beta out-of-frame sequences, excess twin sharing was weaker, because having fewer shared sequences lowered the signal-to-noise ratio. Because the same donors could not be followed over many years, the conclusions depended on cross-sectional statistical analysis. Invariant T cells such as MAIT and iNKT could partly confound zero-insertion analyses, though diverse VJ usage argued against this for most clonotypes.

Library preparation used 5' RACE. Sequencing was performed on an Illumina HiSeq 2000. Template switching added a universal primer binding site, and the final cDNA carried a unique molecular identifier that allowed TCR cDNA molecules to be counted accurately. Specific primers in the conserved constant-segment region were used to synthesize first-strand cDNA for the TCR alpha and beta chains. To control for contamination, every cDNA library was double barcoded, receiving both a SMART-Mk sample barcode and Illumina barcodes. Two successive PCR steps introduced TruSeq adapter sequences along with Illumina sample barcodes. The Illumina HiSeq platform was used with custom primers to sequence TCR alpha and beta cDNA libraries. Concerning the study's data processing: MiGEC processed the raw reads to extract unique molecular identifiers, while MiXCR was used to determine the CDR3 positions. Recombination models were inferred per individual with the repgenHMM and IGoR tools using an EM algorithm. The analysis of shared clonotypes was done with the tcR package in R, with sharing normalized by the product of cloneset sizes. To study raw recombination without the effects of thymic and clonal selection, out-of-frame nonproductive sequences were analyzed. In TCRdb, the public reads were trimmed at Q25 with fastp and aligned with MiXCR, with productive beta chains retained. Rows matching on CDR3 protein sequence are summarized as one entry with the most common DNA and genes. TCRdb, rather than the study authors, made the V and J calls. The sample table holds 700,000 or so distinct CDR3 sequences, of which 8.6% were seen once. About 0.98% of the sample rests with the top ten.

The CDR3 contains 16 residues, cysteine and phenylalanine counted. Only CDR3 DNA is held: 48 bases, read in frame from base 1. The germline V gene (reference sequence) sets CDR1 to DFQATT and CDR2 to SNEGSKA. Trimming costs V 6 bases and J 2 bases, and their ends lie 20 bases apart. All donors were healthy Caucasians. Three pairs of female monozygotic twins, all aged 18 to 29 years, made up the twin cohort. RNA for TCR libraries was isolated from peripheral blood mononuclear cells. This clonotype appeared many times. The antigen it recognizes is unknown. Per-base quality was not reported, and no clone a single base away is much larger than it. The data also belong to a second study, concerning yellow fever vaccine responses in identical twins. Reported in the second study: The T cell response to vaccination in identical twins was reported by the authors to appear partly convergent and partly personalized. The study precisely tracked vaccine-responding T cell clones in identical twins.

The chain employs TRBV20-1 and TRBJ2-1, and the D gene may be TRBD2, 7 bases matching. The receptor's source is a woman aged 18-30 years in good health. Material: PBMCs. The CDR3 here reads CSAEGDPGGAYNEQFF. The nucleotides read TGCAGTGCAGAGGGTGACCCGGGGGGCGCCTACAATGAGCAGTTCTTC.